This T cell receptor beta chain was documented in a study of cytomegalovirus exposure and HLA in healthy donors. Overall study context: Later, an analysis reported that the 110 or so validation repertoires had used the same platform as the 500 to 750 first-cohort repertoires. Study outcomes and limitations: Associated with cytomegalovirus, according to the listing, were 150 to 200 TCR beta chains. Rarity characterized most TCR sequences, yet some public TCRs appeared in many donors.

Data came from immunoSEQ multiplex PCR; TCRdb stores just in-frame clones and leaves some out. The data hold 100,000 to 150,000 clones, with more than 85% observed a single time. Separate from the roughly 700-subject first cohort was the approximately 130-subject validation cohort, to which the donors belonged. On this clone itself: Its antigen is not known.

The receptor was isolated from a man aged 18-30 years in good health and CMV-seropositive. The sequencing input was PBMCs.

CDR3 protein: CASSSHLTGNSYEQYF. CDR3 bases: TGCGCCAGCAGCTCTCATTTGACGGGAAACTCCTACGAGCAGTACTTC. The chain links TRBV5-1 to TRBJ2-7, with D possibly being TRBD2 (5 bases). Germline V gives CDR1 SGHRS, CDR2 YFSETQ. Trimming pared 3 bases from V and 0 bases from J, leaving 16 bases between. The CDR3 extends over 16 amino acids.